Presented here are 28 T cell receptor beta chains from one specimen sequenced in a study of blood T cells in healthy people across ages. Combining a sample-barcoded 5' primer with a J-beta primer mix, a second PCR ran for roughly 7 to 11 cycles. TCRdb itself ran the 5' RACE reads through MiXCR, one entry per CDR3 protein. The data contain around 1,700,000 distinct CDR3 sequences, approximately 28% of them singletons. Material: blood. These TCRs come from a young woman in good health.

V is TRBV4-1 and J is TRBJ2-3, with a possible D match to TRBD2 (6 bases). V was trimmed by 1 base and J by 2 bases, leaving 13 bases between them. Per the germline V gene, CDR1 is MGHRA and CDR2 is YSYEKL. CDR3 size: 16 residues. The CDR3, as DNA: TGCGCCAGCAGCCAAGGGCTAGCGAGACACACAGATACGCAGTATTTT. This translates into CASSQGLARHTDTQYF.

V gene TRBV12-3 or TRBV12-4 combines with J gene TRBJ1-1; TRBD1 matches at 7 bases. The V gene end was trimmed by 6 bases and the J gene end by 2 bases; junction bases not matched to a gene: 9. CDR3 length: 15 amino acids. CDR3 nucleotide sequence: TGTGCCAGCAGCGTCGCCGGGACAGCTAACACTGAAGCTTTCTTT. It encodes CASSVAGTANTEAFF.

There are a few counts of this clonotype. The chain is built from TRBV2 and TRBJ1-1, with D hard to call. V shed 6 bases and J shed 4 bases, with 12 bases lying between them. Germline V lookup: CDR1 SNHLY, CDR2 FYNNEI. The CDR3 sequence is 13 residues long. DNA of the CDR3: TGTGCCAGCAGCGGGGTGTTCGGCACTGAAGCTTTCTTT. Its protein is CASSGVFGTEAFF.

The CDR3 DNA reads as TGTGCCAGCAGCACCCACAGGGGTACCTACGAGCAGTACTTC. Protein: CASSTHRGTYEQYF. The chain combines TRBV7-8 with TRBJ2-7; 7 bases fit TRBD1. The CDR3 is 14 residues long. From germline, CDR1 is SGHVS and CDR2 FQNEAQ. Trimming removed 5 bases from V and 2 bases from J; junction bases left unmatched: 6.

This clonotype was found a few times. It may be a read error: a sequence one base away is much more abundant. DNA for the CDR3: TGTGCCAGCAGCTTCGCCCTGAACACTGAAGCTTTCTTT. Translated: CASSFALNTEAFF. This sequence joins TRBV11-3 and TRBJ1-1; D remains unclear. Trimming took 3 bases from V and 0 from J, leaving 5 bases between them. Germline assignment: CDR1 SGHNT and CDR2 YENEEA. CDR3 size: 13 residues.

This clonotype was recorded once. CDR3 in DNA: TGTGCCAGCAGAGGGTACGGACCTGGCGGGGGCAGGAGCAATGAGCAGTTCTTC. Translating it yields CASRGYGPGGGRSNEQFF. The gene calls are TRBV7-9 and TRBJ2-1; D might be TRBD2 (7 bases). Per germline, CDR1 SEHNR and CDR2 FQNEAQ (reference sequence). The CDR3 sequence is 18 residues long. V was clipped by 6 bases and J by 6 bases, with 27 bases between them.

This clonotype has a handful of counts. The J gene is TRBJ2-5, the V gene TRBV20-1, with 11 positions matching TRBD2. Losses at the gene ends were 2 bases for V and 0 bases for J; bases not matched to a gene: 8. CDR1 is DFQATT and CDR2 is SNEGSKA in the germline V gene (reference sequence). This CDR3 has 17 amino acids. In DNA form, the CDR3 reads TGCAGTGCTAGATGGGCTAGCGGGGGGAGGTACCAAGAGACCCAGTACTTC. The encoded protein is CSARWASGGRYQETQYF.

This clonotype has a count of ten or more. The chain uses TRBV24-1 and TRBJ2-1; D assignment may be TRBD1 or TRBD2 (6 bases each). Looked up from germline, CDR1 is KGHDR and CDR2 is SFDVKD. V lost 4 bases and J 3 bases, leaving 21 bases between the germline ends. CDR3 length equals 18 residues. The CDR3 bases are TGTGCCACCAGTGACCCCCGCGCCGGGGGCGCCCACTACAATGAGCAGTTCTTC. Translated, it gives CATSDPRAGGAHYNEQFF.

This clonotype showed up just a few times. V gene TRBV10-1 combines with J gene TRBJ2-7, with D perhaps assigned TRBD1 or TRBD2 (5 bases each). Germline V gene sequence: CDR1 WNHNN, CDR2 SYGVQD (reference sequence). This CDR3 comprises 12 residues. The ends were cut back, 0 bases at V and 9 bases at J, with 9 bases in the middle. The CDR3: CASSESSGRQYF. CDR3 bases: TGCGCCAGCAGTGAGTCATCAGGGAGGCAGTACTTC.

This clonotype has just a few counts. This chain joins TRBV12-3 or TRBV12-4 and TRBJ2-1; possibly TRBD2 for D (6 bases). Trimming cost V 3 bases and J 10 bases, with 10 bases left between them. This CDR3 contains 12 residues. CDR3 region: CASSFNGREQFF. The CDR3 DNA reads as TGTGCCAGCAGTTTTAACGGGAGAGAGCAGTTCTTC.

V and J are TRBV7-2 and TRBJ2-5; maybe TRBD1 (6 bases). Between the trimmed V and J ends, which lost 5 bases and 4 bases, there was a span of 11 bases. The CDR3 is made up of 13 amino acids. CDR1 and CDR2 from the germline V gene are SGHTA and FQGNSA. CDR3 DNA: TGTGCCAGCAGCATGAGGACAGCAGAGACCCAGTACTTC. Translated: CASSMRTAETQYF.

As regards this clonotype: A much larger clone is a single base away; this may be a read error. Since the CDR3 does not end with the conserved phenylalanine or tryptophan, this likely comes from a read error. The V gene is TRBV30, the J gene TRBJ2-5; D unclear. The J call could be wrong; TRBJ2-7 is a better fit for the DNA end. Germline V CDR1 and CDR2: GTSNPN, SVGIG (reference sequence). The CDR3 has 12 amino acids. CDR3 coding DNA: TGTGCCTGGAGTGTACGCGGAGACGAGCAGTACTGC. It specifies CAWSVRGDEQYC.

The sample holds a few counts of this clonotype. The chain employs TRBV20-1 and TRBJ2-3; the match to TRBD2 covers 13 bases. The CDR3 extends over 15 amino acids. The J segment lost 5 bases and the V segment lost 6 bases, leaving 8 bases of the junction unmatched. Germline V gene data show CDR1 as DFQATT and CDR2 as SNEGSKA (reference sequence). CDR3 sequence: CSALLAGGPIDTQYF. Written as DNA, the CDR3 is TGCAGTGCCTTACTAGCGGGAGGGCCGATAGATACGCAGTATTTT.

This clonotype has a handful of counts. The chain carries TRBV5-5 and TRBJ2-5; tentatively, D is TRBD2 (7 bases). Germline V gives CDR1 SGHKS, CDR2 YYEKEE (reference sequence). V lost 0 bases and J 9 bases, leaving 18 bases between the germline ends. The CDR3 is 15 residues long. CDR3 amino acids: CASSLVDTGGGAQYF. For the CDR3, the DNA is TGTGCCAGCAGCTTGGTAGACACCGGAGGGGGGGCCCAGTACTTC.

This clonotype showed up many times. V gene TRBV7-8 combines with J gene TRBJ2-1, with TRBD2 identical over 8 bases. This CDR3 contains 13 residues. V lost 5 bases to trimming and J lost 5 bases; unmatched junction nucleotides: 2. Germline CDR1 is SGHVS and CDR2 is FQNEAQ. CDR3 sequence (DNA): TGTGCCAGCAGCCGGGGACTAGACAATGAGCAGTTCTTC. It is translated as CASSRGLDNEQFF.

In this sample, this clonotype turned up a few times. The V and J genes are TRBV18 and TRBJ2-3; D gene uncertain. Between the trimmed V and J ends, which lost 2 bases and 0 bases, there was a span of 9 bases. CDR3 length: 15 amino acids. CDR1 KGHSH and CDR2 LQKENI come from the germline V gene. The CDR3 DNA follows: TGTGCCAGCTCACCAAATGACGGAAGCACAGATACGCAGTATTTT. Amino acid sequence: CASSPNDGSTDTQYF.

The chain combines TRBV5-5 with TRBJ2-4, with D possibly matching TRBD2 (8 bases). The J call may be in error: the DNA end matches TRBJ2-7 better. Germline V gene lookup returns CDR1 SGHKS and CDR2 YYEKEE (reference sequence). The CDR3 extends over 16 amino acids. The CDR3 here is CASSWDSGTSQYEQYF. The CDR3 bases are TGTGCCAGCAGCTGGGACAGCGGGACTAGTCAGTACGAGCAGTACTTC.

This clonotype was found a few times. The chain uses TRBV12-3 or TRBV12-4 and TRBJ2-4; D is ambiguous. The CDR3 runs 12 residues. V was cut by 5 bases and J by 13 bases, with 15 bases left in between. The CDR3 region has the DNA TGTGCCAGCAGTGCCCGACCCGATCTCCAGTACTTC. Its translation: CASSARPDLQYF.

The CDR3 bases are TGTGCCAGCATGGGGTTCTATGGCTACACCTTC. This sequence encodes CASMGFYGYTF. This chain joins TRBV5-4 and TRBJ1-2; the D is unclear. This CDR3 has 11 amino acids. The ends were cut back, 6 bases at V and 4 bases at J, with 7 bases in the middle. The V gene's germline CDR1 is SGHNT and CDR2 YYREEE (reference sequence).

In its sample, this clonotype was seen a few times. The CDR3 nucleotides are TGTGCCACCGAGGCCCGGGCAGGGAAACTAGCGGCATCCTACAATGAGCAGTTCTTC. Translating it yields CATEARAGKLAASYNEQFF. V usage is TRBV24-1 and J usage is TRBJ2-1, with 8 bases lining up with TRBD2. J lost 1 base, V lost 9 bases, and 19 bases had no gene match. The CDR3 extends over 19 amino acids. Germline CDR1 KGHDR, CDR2 SFDVKD.

This clonotype was seen many times. J is TRBJ2-5 and V is TRBV5-1; 8 positions agree with TRBD1. The CDR3 has 14 amino acids. Germline CDR1 reads SGHRS; CDR2 reads YFSETQ. The V segment lost 5 bases and the J segment 11 bases; nucleotides outside the gene matches: 14. The CDR3 DNA follows: TGCGCCAGCAGACTGGGGGCAGGGGGCAATGAGCAGTACTTC. It is translated as CASRLGAGGNEQYF.

The table lists this clonotype with a few counts. The rearrangement uses TRBV2 and TRBJ2-7, with 8 nucleotides matching TRBD1. The J segment lost 3 bases and the V segment lost 6 bases, leaving 7 bases of the junction unmatched. The CDR3 is 14 residues long. The germline CDR1 and CDR2 sequences are SNHLY and FYNNEI. The CDR3 DNA is TGTGCCAGCAGGGCCACAGGGGGAGTCTACGAGCAGTACTTC. Its translation: CASRATGGVYEQYF.

Written as DNA, the CDR3 is TGCGCCAGCGCCACAGGCTCCAGAAACAATGAGCAGTTCTTC. This translates into CASATGSRNNEQFF. V is TRBV5-1 and J is TRBJ2-1; possibly TRBD1 for D (5 bases). CDR1 is SGHRS and CDR2 is YFSETQ in the germline V gene. V shed 7 bases and J shed 5 bases, with 16 bases lying between them. This CDR3 region has 14 residues.

This clonotype has ten or more counts. CDR3 DNA sequence: TGTGCCAGCAGCCAAGATACTGGCGCCTACGAGCAGTACTTC. It codes for CASSQDTGAYEQYF. The chain employs TRBV4-2 and TRBJ2-7; no firm D call. Germline V gives CDR1 LGHNA, CDR2 YNFKEQ. This CDR3 is built from 14 residues. V was clipped by 0 bases and J by 2 bases, with 8 bases between them.

This clonotype was observed many times. This chain links TRBV7-2 with TRBJ2-3; no reliable D call. The ends were cut back, 1 base at V and 2 bases at J, with 10 bases in the middle. Germline CDR1 is SGHTA and CDR2 is FQGNSA. The CDR3 length is 15 residues. CDR3 nucleotide sequence: TGTGCCAGCAGCTTAGAGGGCGGCTACACAGATACGCAGTATTTT. Residues: CASSLEGGYTDTQYF.

The chain is built from TRBV20-1 and TRBJ2-7, with 8 nucleotides matching TRBD1. J was trimmed by 3 bases and V by 3 bases; bases with no gene match: 4. Germline values: CDR1 DFQATT, CDR2 SNEGSKA (reference sequence). The CDR3 is 13 residues long. The CDR3 DNA reads as TGCAGTGCTAGTTTTGGACAGGGCTACGAGCAGTACTTC. Amino acid sequence: CSASFGQGYEQYF.

The genes are TRBV6-5 and TRBJ2-3; either TRBD1 or TRBD2 may supply D (6 bases each). Trimming left V 3 bases short and J 4 bases short, with 14 bases between. The CDR3 length is 15 residues. The germline V gene encodes CDR1 MNHEY and CDR2 SVGAGI. The CDR3 DNA reads as TGTGCCAGCAGTTATTCGAGGGGGGCCGCAGATACGCAGTATTTT. Translated, it gives CASSYSRGAADTQYF.

This clonotype was counted a few times. V gene TRBV6-2 or TRBV6-3 combines with J gene TRBJ2-1; 7 bases match TRBD2. This CDR3 has 17 amino acids. The V gene end was trimmed by 6 bases and the J gene end by 4 bases; junction bases not matched to a gene: 15. CDR1 and CDR2 from the germline V gene are MNHEY and SVGEGT. As DNA, the CDR3 is TGTGCCAGCAGCCAAAGTGAGGCGGGAGCAGTTTACAATGAGCAGTTCTTC. It translates to CASSQSEAGAVYNEQFF.